This TCR beta chain was sequenced during a study of cytomegalovirus exposure and HLA in healthy donors. Study results and caveats: Common viral pathogens (according to a later analysis) appeared linked to several of the most significant clusters. Reports indicated that the classifier achieved high specificity and sensitivity in diagnosing cytomegalovirus status.

The V end lost 2 bases, the J end lost 2 bases, and 4 bases lay between the germline ends. The length of the CDR3 is 13 residues. CDR1 MNHNS and CDR2 SASEGT come from the germline V gene. PCR used 60 Vbeta primers and 13 Jbeta primers. Libraries were prepared by immunoSEQ multiplex PCR; TCRdb keeps only in-frame clonotypes and omits some of them. The sample records 150,000 to 200,000 clones, about four fifths being singletons. This clone was observed a few times. No antigen is known for it. Other DNA sequences of this sample code for an identical CDR3. The chain employs TRBV6-1 and TRBJ1-5; D unclear. This receptor was identified in a man younger than 45 in good health and CMV-seronegative. The source material was PBMCs. The CDR3: CASSEQGNQPQHF. As DNA, the CDR3 is TGTGCCAGCAGTGAACAGGGCAATCAGCCCCAGCATTTT.